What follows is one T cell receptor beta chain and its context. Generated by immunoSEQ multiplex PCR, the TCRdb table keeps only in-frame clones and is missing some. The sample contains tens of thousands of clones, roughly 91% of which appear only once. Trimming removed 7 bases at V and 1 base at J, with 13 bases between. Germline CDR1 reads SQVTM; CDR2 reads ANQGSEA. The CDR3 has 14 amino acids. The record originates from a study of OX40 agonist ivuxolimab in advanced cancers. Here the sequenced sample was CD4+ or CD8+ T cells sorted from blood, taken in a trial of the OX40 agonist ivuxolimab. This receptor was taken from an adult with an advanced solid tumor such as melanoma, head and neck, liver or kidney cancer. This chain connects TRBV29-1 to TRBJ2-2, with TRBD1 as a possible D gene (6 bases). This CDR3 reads CSAVTGVNTGELFF. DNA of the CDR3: TGCAGCGCCGTGACAGGAGTGAACACCGGGGAGCTGTTTTTT.